Following are 15 T cell receptor beta chains from one sample sequenced in a study of neurological immune-mediated disorders. TCRdb re-analysed the 5' RACE reads in MiXCR, keeping a single row per CDR3 protein. The sample includes under 90,000 distinct CDR3 sequences, about 9.7% of them seen just once. Source material: PBMCs. These receptors all come from a man aged 45 to 65 in good health.

This clonotype came up many times. V gene TRBV5-1 combines with J gene TRBJ2-7, with 11 bases fitting TRBD1. The V segment lost 4 bases and the J segment 6 bases; nucleotides outside the gene matches: 3. Germline assignment: CDR1 SGHRS and CDR2 YFSETQ. The CDR3 extends over 13 amino acids. CDR3: CASSGGQGGEQYF. CDR3 coding DNA: TGCGCCAGCAGCGGGGGACAGGGGGGCGAGCAGTACTTC.

As regards this clonotype: At one end the junction does not follow the germline gene, possibly because of a read error. The chain couples TRBV7-8 to TRBJ2-2; 8 positions agree with TRBD1. The CDR3 totals 15 residues. Germline values: CDR1 SGHVS, CDR2 FQNEAQ. CDR3 DNA: TGTGCCAGCAGCTTGGACAGGGCAATTGTCGGGGAGCTATTTTTT. As protein: CASSLDRAIVGELFF.

In this sample, this clonotype turned up many times. This chain joins TRBV7-9 and TRBJ1-1, with D maybe TRBD1 (6 bases). The CDR3 loop spans 12 amino acids. Germline V lookup: CDR1 SEHNR, CDR2 FQNEAQ (reference sequence). Deletions cut 4 bases from V and 8 bases from J, with 11 bases between. DNA for the CDR3: TGTGCCAGCAGCTCCCGGGGGCACGAAGCTTTCTTT. Translation: CASSSRGHEAFF.

This clonotype was seen many times. The chain links TRBV12-3 or TRBV12-4 to TRBJ2-1, with a possible D match to TRBD2 (5 bases). The germline V and J ends were trimmed by 3 bases and 0 bases, with 9 bases remaining between them. This CDR3 is 15 amino acids long. CDR3 sequence: CASSFIASSYNEQFF. CDR3 DNA sequence: TGTGCCAGCAGTTTTATAGCGAGCTCCTACAATGAGCAGTTCTTC.

There are many counts of this clonotype. The V and J genes are TRBV20-1 and TRBJ1-2; D gene ambiguous. V was shortened by 8 bases and J by 8 bases, with 18 bases between the two germline ends. Germline CDR1 is DFQATT and CDR2 is SNEGSKA (reference sequence). This CDR3 is 12 amino acids long. Here the CDR3 reads CSTDERGYGYTF. The CDR3 DNA sequence: TGCAGTACGGATGAACGGGGTTACGGCTACACCTTC.

This clonotype was picked up many times. This sequence joins TRBV28 and TRBJ2-7; maybe TRBD2 (6 bases). V was trimmed by 4 bases and J by 5 bases, leaving 18 bases between them. Germline values: CDR1 MDHEN, CDR2 SYDVKM. CDR3 size: 15 residues. The CDR3 reads CASSSSGQGLHEQYF. In DNA, the CDR3 is TGTGCCAGCAGTTCCTCCGGCCAGGGACTTCACGAGCAGTACTTC.

This clonotype was seen repeatedly, ten times or more. The gene calls are TRBV6-5 and TRBJ1-3, with unresolved D. CDR3 length: 16 residues. Trimming removed 0 bases from V and 0 bases from J, with 9 bases in between. Germline V gives CDR1 MNHEY, CDR2 SVGAGI. As DNA, the CDR3 is TGTGCCAGCAGTTACTCGAATCTGGGCTCTGGAAACACCATATATTTT. It translates to CASSYSNLGSGNTIYF.

This clonotype was seen repeatedly, ten times or more. The J gene is TRBJ1-3, the V gene TRBV6-6, with D perhaps TRBD1 (5 bases). The CDR3 is 14 residues long. Germline V gene sequence: CDR1 MNHNY, CDR2 SVGAGI (reference sequence). Trimming shortened V by 3 bases and J by 0 bases, and 6 bases separated the two germline ends. The CDR3 spells CASSYQGSGNTIYF. The CDR3 DNA reads as TGTGCCAGCAGTTATCAGGGCTCTGGAAACACCATATATTTT.

This clonotype was seen ten or more times. V gene TRBV7-6 combines with J gene TRBJ2-3, with D perhaps matching TRBD1 (5 bases). The V end was cut by 4 bases, the J end by 0 bases, with 20 bases between. CDR1 and CDR2 from the germline V gene are SGHVS and FNYEAQ. CDR3 length: 18 amino acids. CDR3 nucleotide sequence: TGTGCCAGCAGCTCCGTTAGATCAGGGTCAACTAGCACAGATACGCAGTATTTT. This sequence encodes CASSSVRSGSTSTDTQYF.

There are many counts of this clonotype. The rearrangement joins TRBV7-3 to TRBJ2-3, with 11 bases fitting TRBD2. The germline gives CDR1 SGHTA, CDR2 FQGTGA. Germline trimming cut 5 bases from V and 4 bases from J; bases unmatched to any gene: 11. There are 17 residues in the CDR3. Here the CDR3 reads CASSLRETSGTPDTQYF. The CDR3, as DNA: TGTGCCAGCAGCCTACGTGAGACTAGCGGGACCCCAGATACGCAGTATTTT.

About this clonotype itself: This may be a read error: a much more frequent sequence differs by one nucleotide. The V and J genes are TRBV28 and TRBJ2-7; 12 bases line up with TRBD2. Germline V gene lookup returns CDR1 MDHEN and CDR2 SYDVKM. The V gene end was trimmed by 10 bases and the J gene end by 5 bases; junction bases not matched to a gene: 9. This CDR3 comprises 14 residues. The CDR3 here is CANSPRTSGNEQYF. Here the CDR3 DNA reads TGTGCCAACAGCCCCAGGACTAGCGGGAACGAGCAGTACTTC.

This clonotype was seen repeatedly, ten times or more. The genes are TRBV4-2 and TRBJ2-2; a weak D match, TRBD1 (6 bases). Looked up from germline, CDR1 is LGHNA and CDR2 is YNFKEQ. This CDR3 is built from 14 residues. V lost 7 bases to trimming and J lost 0 bases, with 9 bases between them. CDR3 region: CASMRTANTGELFF. The CDR3 DNA reads as TGTGCCAGCATGAGGACAGCGAACACCGGGGAGCTGTTTTTT.

The sample holds many counts of this clonotype. This chain joins TRBV3-1 and TRBJ2-1; D not resolved. Germline assignment: CDR1 LGHDT and CDR2 YNNKEL (reference sequence). CDR3 length: 12 residues. The germline V and J ends were trimmed by 1 base and 10 bases, with 8 bases remaining between them. The CDR3 here is CASSQAGQEQFF. The CDR3 DNA sequence: TGTGCCAGCAGCCAAGCCGGTCAAGAGCAGTTCTTC.

This clonotype was recorded only once. A much larger clonotype is one base distant, so this may be a read error. V gene TRBV6-5 combines with J gene TRBJ1-1; 8 bases map to TRBD1. The junction had 15 bases not matched to a gene; V was cut back by 4 bases and J by 5 bases. CDR1 and CDR2 from the germline V gene are MNHEY and SVGAGI. The CDR3 contains 17 residues. CDR3 sequence reads: CASSLGQGGFLGTEAFF. For the CDR3, the DNA is TGTGCCAGCAGTTTAGGACAGGGTGGGTTTTTGGGAACTGAAGCTTTCTTT.

The chain recombines TRBV11-3 with TRBJ2-3; 8 nucleotides agree with TRBD1. CDR1 SGHNT and CDR2 YENEEA come from the germline V gene. The CDR3 has 14 residues. Germline trimming cut 4 bases from V and 4 bases from J; bases unmatched to any gene: 4. DNA of the CDR3: TGTGCCAGCAGCTCACGGACAGGGTCAGATACGCAGTATTTT. Encoded protein: CASSSRTGSDTQYF.